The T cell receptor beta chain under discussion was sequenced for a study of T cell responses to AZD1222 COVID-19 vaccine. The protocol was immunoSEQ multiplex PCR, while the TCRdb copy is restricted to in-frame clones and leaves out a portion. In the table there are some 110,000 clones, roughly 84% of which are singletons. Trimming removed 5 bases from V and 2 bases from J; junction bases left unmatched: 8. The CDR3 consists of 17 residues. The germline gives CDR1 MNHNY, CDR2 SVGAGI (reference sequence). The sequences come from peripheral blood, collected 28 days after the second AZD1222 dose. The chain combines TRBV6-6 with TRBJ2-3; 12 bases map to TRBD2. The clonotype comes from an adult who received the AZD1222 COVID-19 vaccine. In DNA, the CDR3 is TGTGCCAGCAGTCCCGGGTGGACTAGCGGGAACACAGATACGCAGTATTTT. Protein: CASSPGWTSGNTDTQYF.